Listed below are T cell receptor beta chains from one sample, sequenced in a study of identical twins. TCRdb re-analysed the 5' RACE reads in MiXCR, keeping a single row per CDR3 protein. The sample records around 650,000 distinct CDR3 sequences, roughly 7.1% being singletons. This sample was also put to use in a study of yellow fever vaccine responses in identical twins.

The sequenced sample consisted of PBMCs. These receptors were taken from a young woman in good health. Each CDR3 is given with its conserved first and last residue.

length	V	J	CDR3
14	TRBV28	TRBJ2-7	CASSLWTKLYEQYF
15	TRBV6-5	TRBJ1-2	CASSYVLGAGYGYTF
14	TRBV6-5	TRBJ2-5	CASSYSVIQETQYF
14	TRBV3-1	TRBJ1-5	CASSQAGKSQPQHF
14	TRBV5-1	TRBJ2-2	CASLDSPNTGELFF
17	TRBV28	TRBJ2-4	CASSSLRQGKAKNIQYF
15	TRBV12-3/TRBV12-4	TRBJ2-3	CASRRTSGSTDTQYF
14	TRBV7-8	TRBJ2-5	CASSFSGEQETQYF
15	TRBV24-1	TRBJ2-3	CATSDFRDPRDTQYF
17	TRBV20-1	TRBJ2-5	CSTHEDDSGGFRETQYF
12	TRBV29-1	TRBJ2-3	CSVEHDTDTQYF
15	TRBV4-1	TRBJ2-1	CASSRDPAKYNEQFF
16	TRBV7-3	TRBJ2-3	CASSRGTSQGGDTQYF
13	TRBV5-1	TRBJ1-1	CASNPDRVAEAFF
11	TRBV20-1	TRBJ2-2	CSALFTGELFF
15	TRBV28	TRBJ2-5	CASSTGRMTQETQYF
16	TRBV5-1	TRBJ2-3	CASSPRVAERTDTQYF
16	TRBV12-3/TRBV12-4	TRBJ2-1	CASSRDWTSVPDEQFF
14	TRBV6-1	TRBJ1-5	CASSGTGKRQPQHF
11	TRBV15	TRBJ2-1	CATSRGTGKFF
13	TRBV15	TRBJ2-1	CATSRDRAPEQFF
16	TRBV29-1	TRBJ2-3	CSVEGVGQSFSDTQYF
13	TRBV20-1	TRBJ2-1	CSSTSGALGEQFF
15	TRBV27	TRBJ2-3	CASSSRGLSTDTQYF
15	TRBV10-3	TRBJ2-5	CAISTLGGASETQYF
15	TRBV20-1	TRBJ2-4	CSAGASGEAKNIQYF
12	TRBV6-1	TRBJ2-1	CASTPVAGEQFF
17	TRBV20-1	TRBJ2-7	CSARDTTSYDMAYEQYF
12	TRBV12-3/TRBV12-4	TRBJ2-3	CASSLLINTQYF
16	TRBV12-3/TRBV12-4	TRBJ2-3	CASSLYRGRLTDTQYF
15	TRBV28	TRBJ1-1	CASSLEQTMNTEAFF
15	TRBV9	TRBJ2-1	CASSGKDTSYNEQFF
11	TRBV15	TRBJ2-1	CATLGYNEQFF
18	TRBV12-3/TRBV12-4	TRBJ2-5	CASSLYPPRGTGEETQYF
14	TRBV27	TRBJ2-7	CASSLQGGPHEQYF
10	TRBV6-1	TRBJ1-1	CASSELPAFF
14	TRBV2	TRBJ2-2	CASRAGSGTGELFF
15	TRBV12-3/TRBV12-4	TRBJ2-7	CASSLVVGRAGEQYF
16	TRBV5-1	TRBJ2-5	CASSLDGGLAAETQYF
16	TRBV5-1	TRBJ1-1	CASSWDRAYPNTEAFF
15	TRBV5-1	TRBJ1-1	CASSLFWDGEPEAFF
13	TRBV6-1	TRBJ1-5	CASSQGKNQPQHF
14	TRBV7-8	TRBJ2-7	CASSMRTSFYEQYF
17	TRBV12-3/TRBV12-4	TRBJ2-7	CASSLGVGKGGHGEQYF
13	TRBV7-9	TRBJ1-2	CASRIDRGFGYTF
16	TRBV12-3/TRBV12-4	TRBJ2-1	CASSGTSGRRDNEQFF
16	TRBV9	TRBJ2-2	CASNIAGGPSAGELFF
16	TRBV7-9	TRBJ2-1	CASSSPPLDRYNEQFF
14	TRBV24-1	TRBJ1-5	CATRAGGNNQPQHF
13	TRBV29-1	TRBJ1-1	CSVVGGGAVEAFF
15	TRBV28	TRBJ2-4	CASSRLAGVQNIQYF
16	TRBV6-2/TRBV6-3	TRBJ2-1	CASSYVRGGSYNEQFF
16	TRBV7-6	TRBJ2-2	CASSPPTGTRTGELFF